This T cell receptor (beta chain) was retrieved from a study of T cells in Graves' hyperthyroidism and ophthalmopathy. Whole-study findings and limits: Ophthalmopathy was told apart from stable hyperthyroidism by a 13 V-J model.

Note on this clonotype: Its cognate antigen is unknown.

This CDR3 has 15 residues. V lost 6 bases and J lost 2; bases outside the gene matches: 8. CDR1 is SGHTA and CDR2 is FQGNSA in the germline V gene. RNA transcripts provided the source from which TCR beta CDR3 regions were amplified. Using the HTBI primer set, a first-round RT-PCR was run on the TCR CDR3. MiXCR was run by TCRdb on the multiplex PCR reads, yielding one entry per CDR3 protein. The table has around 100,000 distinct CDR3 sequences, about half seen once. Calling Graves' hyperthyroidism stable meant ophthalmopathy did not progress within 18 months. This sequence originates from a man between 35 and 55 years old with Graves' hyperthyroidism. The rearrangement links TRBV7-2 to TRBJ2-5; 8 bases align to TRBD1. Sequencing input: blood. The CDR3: CASSFVGQGQETQYF. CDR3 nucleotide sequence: TGTGCCAGCAGTTTTGTTGGACAGGGTCAAGAGACCCAGTACTTC.